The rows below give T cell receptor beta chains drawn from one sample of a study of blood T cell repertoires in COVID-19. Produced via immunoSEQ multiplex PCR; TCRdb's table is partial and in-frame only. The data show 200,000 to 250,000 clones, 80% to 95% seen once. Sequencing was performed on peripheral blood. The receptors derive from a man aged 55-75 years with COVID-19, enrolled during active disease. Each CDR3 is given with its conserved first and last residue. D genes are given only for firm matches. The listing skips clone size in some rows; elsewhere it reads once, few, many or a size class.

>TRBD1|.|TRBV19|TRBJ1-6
CASKEQGNSPLHF
TGTGCCAGTAAAGAACAGGGGAATTCACCCCTCCACTTT
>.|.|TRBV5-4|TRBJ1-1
CASSLAQGVMNTEAFF
TGTGCCAGCAGCTTGGCTCAAGGGGTTATGAACACTGAAGCTTTCTTT
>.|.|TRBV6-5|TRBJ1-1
CASSYSGGMNTEAFF
TGTGCCAGCAGTTACTCTGGGGGCATGAACACTGAAGCTTTCTTT
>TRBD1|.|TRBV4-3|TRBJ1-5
CASSQEAHTQGAINQPQHF
TGCGCCAGCAGCCAAGAGGCCCATACACAGGGGGCTATCAATCAGCCCCAGCATTTT
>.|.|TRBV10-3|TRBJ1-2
CAISERGADYGYTF
TGTGCCATCAGCGAGCGGGGGGCAGACTATGGCTACACCTTC
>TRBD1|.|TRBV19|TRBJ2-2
CASSRGQGFTGELFF
TGTGCCAGTAGTAGGGGACAGGGTTTCACCGGGGAGCTGTTTTTT
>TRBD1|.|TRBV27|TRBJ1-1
CASSQTGGEAFF
TGTGCCAGCAGTCAGACAGGGGGTGAAGCTTTCTTT
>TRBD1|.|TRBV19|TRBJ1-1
CASREPGQGARTEAFF
TGTGCCAGTAGGGAACCGGGACAGGGGGCTAGGACTGAAGCTTTCTTT
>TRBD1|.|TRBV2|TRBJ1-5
CASSEDQGARNQPQHF
TGTGCCAGCAGTGAAGATCAGGGGGCTCGCAATCAGCCCCAGCATTTT
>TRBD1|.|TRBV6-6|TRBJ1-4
CASTTGGSTQGKLFF
TGTGCCAGCACCACAGGGGGCAGTACGCAGGGAAAACTGTTTTTT
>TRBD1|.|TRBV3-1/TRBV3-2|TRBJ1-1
CASSQASSRGRRAEAFF
TGTGCCAGCAGCCAGGCATCTTCCAGGGGGCGAAGGGCTGAAGCTTTCTTT
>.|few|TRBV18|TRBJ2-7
CASSPRDKNYEQYF
TGTGCCAGCTCACCGAGGGACAAGAACTACGAGCAGTACTTC
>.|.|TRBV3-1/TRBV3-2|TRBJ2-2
CASSQPTSLGGELFF
TGTGCCAGCAGCCAACCCACTAGCTTGGGCGGGGAGCTGTTTTTT
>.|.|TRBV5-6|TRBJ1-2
CASSSDTSYGYTF
TGTGCCAGCAGTAGTGACACCTCCTATGGCTACACCTTC
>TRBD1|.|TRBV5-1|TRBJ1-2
CASSLRTGGGGYTF
TGCGCCAGCAGCTTGCGCACAGGGGGCGGTGGCTACACCTTC
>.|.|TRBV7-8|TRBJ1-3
CASSLEGGSGNTIYF
TGTGCCAGCAGCTTAGAAGGGGGCTCTGGAAACACCATATATTTT
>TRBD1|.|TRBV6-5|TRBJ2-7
CATQQGGSYEQYF
TGTGCCACTCAACAGGGGGGATCCTACGAGCAGTACTTC
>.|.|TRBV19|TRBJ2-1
CASSMQGYYNEQFF
TGTGCCAGTAGTATGCAGGGGTACTACAATGAGCAGTTCTTC
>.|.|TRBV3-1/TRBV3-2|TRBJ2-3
CASSQGLQDFTDTQYF
TGTGCCAGCAGCCAAGGACTCCAAGATTTCACAGATACGCAGTATTTT
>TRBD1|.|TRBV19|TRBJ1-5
CASSIERAMTGVNQPQHF
TGTGCCAGTAGTATAGAACGGGCCATGACAGGGGTAAATCAGCCCCAGCATTTT
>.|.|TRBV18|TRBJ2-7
CASSTSGLSYEQYF
TGTGCCAGCTCAACATCGGGACTTTCCTACGAGCAGTACTTC
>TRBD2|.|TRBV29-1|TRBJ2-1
CSAKRDGAYNEQFF
TGCAGCGCAAAGCGGGATGGGGCCTACAATGAGCAGTTCTTC
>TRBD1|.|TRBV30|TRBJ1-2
CAWSYRDRVRNTF
TGTGCCTGGAGTTATCGGGACAGGGTGCGGAACACCTTC
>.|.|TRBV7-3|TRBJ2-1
CASSLETHEQFF
TGTGCCAGCAGCTTAGAGACTCATGAGCAGTTCTTC
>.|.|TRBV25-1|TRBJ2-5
CASSTGKETQYF
TGTGCCAGCAGTACAGGGAAAGAGACCCAGTACTTC
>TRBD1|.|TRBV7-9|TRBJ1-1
CASLGQASPNTEAFF
TGTGCCAGCCTCGGACAGGCCTCTCCCAACACTGAAGCTTTCTTT
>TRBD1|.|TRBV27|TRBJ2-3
CASSIGQARRTDTQYF
TGTGCCAGCAGTATCGGACAGGCTCGACGCACAGATACGCAGTATTTT
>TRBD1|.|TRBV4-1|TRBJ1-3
CASSQVGQGVDGNTIYF
TGCGCCAGCAGCCAGGTCGGACAGGGGGTTGACGGAAACACCATATATTTT
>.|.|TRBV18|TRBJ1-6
CASSLSDSPPSPLHF
TGTGCCAGCTCACTTTCGGACAGCCCTCCTTCACCCCTCCACTTT
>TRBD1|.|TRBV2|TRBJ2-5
CASSEATGTGGIRETQYF
TGTGCCAGCAGTGAAGCGACCGGGACAGGGGGAATAAGGGAGACCCAGTACTTC
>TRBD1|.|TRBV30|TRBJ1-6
CAWSPGRGISPLHF
TGTGCCTGGAGTCCGGGCAGGGGGATTTCACCCCTCCACTTT
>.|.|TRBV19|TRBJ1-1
CASTYTDLNTEAFF
TGTGCCAGTACCTACACTGACTTGAACACTGAAGCTTTCTTT
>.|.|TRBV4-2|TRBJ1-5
CASSRQDDSNQPQHF
TGTGCCAGCAGCCGACAGGACGATAGCAATCAGCCCCAGCATTTT
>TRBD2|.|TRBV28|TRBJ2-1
CASRPTSGRFYNEQFF
TGTGCCAGCAGGCCGACTAGCGGGAGATTTTACAATGAGCAGTTCTTC